This TCR beta chain emerged from a study of T-cell reconstitution after alpha-beta-depleted transplantation in children. Preparation of the TCRbeta library was carried out with unique molecular identifiers. TCRdb redid the calling of the PCR reads with MiXCR, one entry per CDR3 protein. Altogether some 840,000 distinct CDR3 sequences are present, 16% being singletons, with the ten largest covering 5%. This CDR3 is built from 17 residues. Trimming shortened V by 1 base and J by 1 base, and 16 bases separated the two germline ends. Germline CDR1 LGHNA, CDR2 YNFKEQ. The chain joins TRBV4-2 to TRBJ1-1, with D maybe TRBD1 (6 bases). Specimen: PBMCs, mostly from graft donor cells, collected 360 days after TCRalphabeta/CD19-depleted stem cell transplant. The source is a male patient younger than 18 who had a stem cell transplant for acute lymphoblastic leukemia, so the T cells may come from the graft donor. The CDR3 loop is CASSQGPLQGQNTEAFF. CDR3 DNA sequence: TGTGCCAGCAGCCAAGGACCTTTACAGGGTCAGAACACTGAAGCTTTCTTT.